Listed below are T cell receptor beta chains from one sample, sequenced in a study of PD-L1 blockade in urothelial cancer. The protocol was immunoSEQ multiplex PCR, while the TCRdb copy is restricted to in-frame clones and leaves out a portion. Among tens of thousands of clones listed, around 87% were seen once. The sample consisted of PBMCs, taken around atezolizumab (anti-PD-L1) treatment. The receptors shown here come from a woman aged 70 to 79 with urothelial cancer. The CDR3 runs from the conserved cysteine through the conserved F or W. The D gene is left open where the match is weak. Clone sizes are given selectively: once, few, many, or a class where the clone is expanded.

len: 14; j_gene: TRBJ2-7; d_gene: .; v_gene: TRBV5-6; abundance: once; CDR3aa: CASSLGTAFYEQYF; CDR3nt: TGTGCCAGCAGCTTGGGGACAGCCTTCTACGAGCAGTACTTC
len: 14; j_gene: TRBJ2-5; d_gene: .; v_gene: TRBV19; abundance: .; CDR3aa: CASSIGTGQETQYF; CDR3nt: TGTGCCAGTAGTATAGGGACTGGGCAAGAGACCCAGTACTTC
len: 15; j_gene: TRBJ2-5; d_gene: TRBD2; v_gene: TRBV7-9; abundance: .; CDR3aa: CASSLSGGYQETQYF; CDR3nt: TGTGCCAGCAGCTTATCGGGGGGGTACCAAGAGACCCAGTACTTC
len: 13; j_gene: TRBJ2-7; d_gene: .; v_gene: TRBV5-4; abundance: .; CDR3aa: CASSSDSSYEQYF; CDR3nt: TGTGCCAGCAGCTCCGACAGCTCCTACGAGCAGTACTTC
len: 12; j_gene: TRBJ2-3; d_gene: .; v_gene: TRBV29-1; abundance: few; CDR3aa: CSVDGGTDTQYF; CDR3nt: TGCAGCGTTGACGGCGGCACCGATACGCAGTATTTT
len: 15; j_gene: TRBJ2-5; d_gene: TRBD2; v_gene: TRBV15; abundance: .; CDR3aa: CATSRDSGVQETQYF; CDR3nt: TGTGCCACCAGCAGAGATAGCGGGGTCCAAGAGACCCAGTACTTC
len: 16; j_gene: TRBJ1-6; d_gene: .; v_gene: TRBV4-3; abundance: .; CDR3aa: CASSQEWTAYNSPLHF; CDR3nt: TGCGCCAGCAGCCAAGAATGGACAGCCTATAATTCACCCCTCCACTTT
len: 15; j_gene: TRBJ2-7; d_gene: .; v_gene: TRBV27; abundance: .; CDR3aa: CASSLRQRRSYEQYF; CDR3nt: TGTGCCAGCAGTTTACGGCAGAGGAGGTCCTACGAGCAGTACTTC
len: 15; j_gene: TRBJ2-7; d_gene: TRBD1; v_gene: TRBV6-5; abundance: .; CDR3aa: CASSYSGQGSYEQYF; CDR3nt: TGTGCCAGCAGTTACTCCGGACAGGGTTCCTACGAGCAGTACTTC
len: 13; j_gene: TRBJ1-6; d_gene: TRBD1; v_gene: TRBV6-5; abundance: .; CDR3aa: CASSNRGRSPLHF; CDR3nt: TGTGCCAGCAGCAACAGGGGGCGATCACCCCTCCACTTT
len: 14; j_gene: TRBJ2-7; d_gene: .; v_gene: TRBV23-1; abundance: .; CDR3aa: CASFVLISSYEQYF; CDR3nt: TGCGCCAGCTTTGTCCTTATCAGCTCCTACGAGCAGTACTTC
len: 17; j_gene: TRBJ2-2; d_gene: TRBD2; v_gene: TRBV7-8; abundance: .; CDR3aa: CASSLEGLAGLTGELFF; CDR3nt: TGTGCCAGCAGCTTAGAGGGGCTAGCGGGGCTGACCGGGGAGCTGTTTTTT
len: 19; j_gene: TRBJ2-3; d_gene: TRBD2; v_gene: TRBV4-3; abundance: .; CDR3aa: CASSQDFDSGGSDTDTQYF; CDR3nt: TGCGCCAGCAGCCAAGATTTCGACAGCGGGGGGTCGGACACAGATACGCAGTATTTT
len: 17; j_gene: TRBJ2-1; d_gene: TRBD2; v_gene: TRBV5-4; abundance: .; CDR3aa: CASSLGNGLAIYNEQFF; CDR3nt: TGTGCCAGCAGCTTGGGTAACGGACTAGCGATCTACAATGAGCAGTTCTTC
len: 12; j_gene: TRBJ2-7; d_gene: .; v_gene: TRBV5-1; abundance: .; CDR3aa: CASSLNRNEQYF; CDR3nt: TGCGCCAGCAGCTTGAATCGTAACGAGCAGTACTTC
len: 13; j_gene: TRBJ2-1; d_gene: TRBD1; v_gene: TRBV10-3; abundance: .; CDR3aa: CAISETGDNEQFF; CDR3nt: TGTGCCATCAGTGAAACAGGGGACAATGAGCAGTTCTTC
len: 14; j_gene: TRBJ2-5; d_gene: .; v_gene: TRBV5-1; abundance: .; CDR3aa: CASRSGGSQETQYF; CDR3nt: TGCGCCAGCAGGTCCGGGGGATCCCAAGAGACCCAGTACTTC
len: 16; j_gene: TRBJ1-2; d_gene: .; v_gene: TRBV5-4; abundance: .; CDR3aa: CASSIGGEGGNYGYTF; CDR3nt: TGTGCCAGCAGCATAGGTGGTGAGGGGGGGAACTATGGCTACACCTTC
len: 15; j_gene: TRBJ2-3; d_gene: .; v_gene: TRBV5-5; abundance: .; CDR3aa: CASSFLQGRTDTQYF; CDR3nt: TGTGCCAGCAGCTTCTTACAGGGGAGGACAGATACGCAGTATTTT
len: 17; j_gene: TRBJ2-7; d_gene: TRBD2; v_gene: TRBV19; abundance: .; CDR3aa: CASSTRTSGALSYEQYF; CDR3nt: TGTGCCAGTAGTACCAGGACTAGCGGAGCCCTCTCCTACGAGCAGTACTTC
len: 11; j_gene: TRBJ2-1; d_gene: .; v_gene: TRBV7-9; abundance: .; CDR3aa: CASSLRNEQFF; CDR3nt: TGTGCCAGCAGCCTCAGGAATGAGCAGTTCTTC
len: 15; j_gene: TRBJ2-2; d_gene: TRBD2; v_gene: TRBV7-8; abundance: .; CDR3aa: CASSFGGGAAGELFF; CDR3nt: TGTGCCAGCAGCTTTGGCGGGGGGGCTGCCGGGGAGCTGTTTTTT
len: 13; j_gene: TRBJ1-2; d_gene: .; v_gene: TRBV7-8; abundance: .; CDR3aa: CASSLRQEYGYTF; CDR3nt: TGTGCCAGCAGTCTCAGACAGGAATATGGCTACACCTTC
len: 15; j_gene: TRBJ1-3; d_gene: .; v_gene: TRBV28; abundance: once; CDR3aa: CASSLTSSTGNTIYF; CDR3nt: TGTGCCAGCAGTTTAACCAGTTCGACTGGAAACACCATATATTTT
len: 16; j_gene: TRBJ2-3; d_gene: TRBD2; v_gene: TRBV19; abundance: once; CDR3aa: CASIPGLAGGGDTQYF; CDR3nt: TGTGCCAGTATTCCCGGACTAGCGGGAGGTGGGGATACGCAGTATTTT
len: 14; j_gene: TRBJ2-1; d_gene: .; v_gene: TRBV27; abundance: .; CDR3aa: CASSLGASYNEQFF; CDR3nt: TGTGCCAGCAGTTTAGGGGCTTCGTACAATGAGCAGTTCTTC
len: 13; j_gene: TRBJ2-1; d_gene: TRBD2; v_gene: TRBV6-5; abundance: once; CDR3aa: CASRPPGTKEQFF; CDR3nt: TGTGCCAGCAGACCCCCCGGGACTAAAGAGCAGTTCTTC
len: 14; j_gene: TRBJ2-7; d_gene: .; v_gene: TRBV5-4; abundance: .; CDR3aa: CASPKGSGSYEQYF; CDR3nt: TGTGCCAGCCCCAAGGGAAGCGGGTCCTACGAGCAGTACTTC
len: 14; j_gene: TRBJ1-4; d_gene: .; v_gene: TRBV2; abundance: .; CDR3aa: CASTVFATNEKLFF; CDR3nt: TGTGCCAGCACCGTGTTTGCAACTAATGAAAAACTGTTTTTT
len: 15; j_gene: TRBJ1-2; d_gene: TRBD1; v_gene: TRBV7-6; abundance: .; CDR3aa: CASTPLTGVHYGYTF; CDR3nt: TGTGCCAGCACCCCATTGACAGGGGTACACTATGGCTACACCTTC
len: 14; j_gene: TRBJ2-1; d_gene: TRBD2; v_gene: TRBV5-1; abundance: .; CDR3aa: CASSRRLASDEQFF; CDR3nt: TGCGCCAGCAGCAGGCGACTAGCTTCGGATGAGCAGTTCTTC
len: 14; j_gene: TRBJ2-1; d_gene: TRBD1; v_gene: TRBV11-3; abundance: .; CDR3aa: CASSSGQLHNEQFF; CDR3nt: TGTGCCAGCAGCTCGGGACAGCTTCACAATGAGCAGTTCTTC
len: 15; j_gene: TRBJ1-5; d_gene: .; v_gene: TRBV30; abundance: .; CDR3aa: CAWSVPGRDNQPQHF; CDR3nt: TGTGCCTGGAGTGTACCTGGCAGGGATAATCAGCCCCAGCATTTT
len: 15; j_gene: TRBJ2-5; d_gene: TRBD2; v_gene: TRBV2; abundance: .; CDR3aa: CASSEVAGVLETQYF; CDR3nt: TGTGCCAGCTCGGAGGTAGCGGGAGTTTTAGAGACCCAGTACTTC
len: 17; j_gene: TRBJ1-5; d_gene: .; v_gene: TRBV27; abundance: once; CDR3aa: CASSLRSTGLSNQPQHF; CDR3nt: TGTGCCAGCAGTTTGCGATCTACAGGGCTGAGCAATCAGCCCCAGCATTTT
len: 13; j_gene: TRBJ1-3; d_gene: .; v_gene: TRBV29-1; abundance: .; CDR3aa: CSVGTGFGNTIYF; CDR3nt: TGCAGCGTTGGAACAGGGTTTGGAAACACCATATATTTT
len: 12; j_gene: TRBJ2-7; d_gene: .; v_gene: TRBV6-1; abundance: .; CDR3aa: CASRQAPYEQYF; CDR3nt: TGTGCCAGCCGACAGGCCCCCTACGAGCAGTACTTC
len: 13; j_gene: TRBJ2-1; d_gene: .; v_gene: TRBV7-3; abundance: .; CDR3aa: CASSLMSSNEQFF; CDR3nt: TGTGCCAGCAGCTTAATGAGTTCAAATGAGCAGTTCTTC
len: 18; j_gene: TRBJ2-1; d_gene: TRBD2; v_gene: TRBV7-2; abundance: .; CDR3aa: CASSWGLAGAPRANEQFF; CDR3nt: TGTGCCAGCAGCTGGGGACTAGCGGGGGCCCCCCGGGCCAATGAGCAGTTCTTC
len: 18; j_gene: TRBJ2-3; d_gene: TRBD2; v_gene: TRBV30; abundance: once; CDR3aa: CAWSVFIGGGAGTDTQYF; CDR3nt: TGTGCCTGGAGTGTATTTATCGGCGGGGGGGCCGGTACAGATACGCAGTATTTT